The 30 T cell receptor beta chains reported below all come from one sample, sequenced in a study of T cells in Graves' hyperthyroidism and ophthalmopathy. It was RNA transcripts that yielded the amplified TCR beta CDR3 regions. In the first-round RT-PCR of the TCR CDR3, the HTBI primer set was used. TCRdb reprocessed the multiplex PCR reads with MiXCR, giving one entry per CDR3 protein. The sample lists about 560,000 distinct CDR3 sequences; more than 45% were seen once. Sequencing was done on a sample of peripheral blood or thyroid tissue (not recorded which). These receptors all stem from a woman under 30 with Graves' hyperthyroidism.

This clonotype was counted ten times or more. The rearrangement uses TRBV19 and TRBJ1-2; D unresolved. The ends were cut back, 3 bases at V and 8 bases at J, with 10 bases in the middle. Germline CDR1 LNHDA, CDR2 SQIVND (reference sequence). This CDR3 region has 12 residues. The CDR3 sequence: CASSISVGGYTF. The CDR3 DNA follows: TGTGCCAGTAGTATCTCAGTCGGGGGCTACACCTTC.

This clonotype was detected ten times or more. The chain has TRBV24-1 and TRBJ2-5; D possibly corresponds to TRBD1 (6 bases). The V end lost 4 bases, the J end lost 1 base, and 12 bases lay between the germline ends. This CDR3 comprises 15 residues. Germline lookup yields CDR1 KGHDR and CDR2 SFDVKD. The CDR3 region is CATSEAGAPQETQYF. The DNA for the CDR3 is TGTGCCACCAGTGAAGCAGGGGCGCCCCAAGAGACCCAGTACTTC.

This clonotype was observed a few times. The CDR3 DNA reads TGTGCCAGCAGTTTGTCGCCATCCTGGGAGACCCAGTACTTC. The encoded protein is CASSLSPSWETQYF. This chain joins TRBV2 and TRBJ2-5; D gene ambiguous. Germline CDR1 and CDR2: SNHLY and FYNNEI. V lost 5 bases, J lost 5 bases, and 15 bases lay in between. This CDR3 spans 14 amino acids.

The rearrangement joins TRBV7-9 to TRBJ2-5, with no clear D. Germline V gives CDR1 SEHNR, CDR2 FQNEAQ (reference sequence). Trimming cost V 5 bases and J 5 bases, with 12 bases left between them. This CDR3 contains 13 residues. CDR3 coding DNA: TGTGCCAGCAGCGTCGCGAGCAGGGAGACCCAGTACTTC. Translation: CASSVASRETQYF.

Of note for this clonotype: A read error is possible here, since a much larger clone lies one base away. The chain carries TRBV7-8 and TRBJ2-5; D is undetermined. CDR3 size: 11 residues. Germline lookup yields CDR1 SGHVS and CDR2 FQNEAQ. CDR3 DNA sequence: TGTGCCGGCAGCCCGACAGAGACCCAGTACTTC. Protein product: CAGSPTETQYF.

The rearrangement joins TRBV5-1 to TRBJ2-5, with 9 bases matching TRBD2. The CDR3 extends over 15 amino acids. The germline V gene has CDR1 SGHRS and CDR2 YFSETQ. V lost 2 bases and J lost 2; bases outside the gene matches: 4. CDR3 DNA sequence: TGCGCCAGCAGCTTACCTAGCGGGATACAAGAGACCCAGTACTTC. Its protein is CASSLPSGIQETQYF. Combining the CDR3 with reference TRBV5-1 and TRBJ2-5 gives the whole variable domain KAGVTQTPRYLIKTRGQQVTLSCSPISGHRSVSWYQQTPGQGLQFLFEYFSETQRNKGNFPGRFSGRQFSNSRSEMNVSTLELGDSALYLCASSLPSGIQETQYFGPGTRLLVL.

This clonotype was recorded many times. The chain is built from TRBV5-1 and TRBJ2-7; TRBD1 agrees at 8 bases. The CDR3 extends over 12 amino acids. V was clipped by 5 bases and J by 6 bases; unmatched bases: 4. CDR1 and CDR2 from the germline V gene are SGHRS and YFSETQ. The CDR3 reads CASRTGEGEQYF. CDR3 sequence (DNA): TGCGCCAGCAGGACAGGGGAAGGCGAGCAGTACTTC.

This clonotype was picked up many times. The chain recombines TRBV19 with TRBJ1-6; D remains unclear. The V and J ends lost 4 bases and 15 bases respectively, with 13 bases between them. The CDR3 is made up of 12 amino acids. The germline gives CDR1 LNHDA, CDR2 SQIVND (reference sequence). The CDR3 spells CASSTDARLLHF. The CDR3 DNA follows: TGTGCCAGTAGTACGGACGCCCGGCTCCTCCACTTT.

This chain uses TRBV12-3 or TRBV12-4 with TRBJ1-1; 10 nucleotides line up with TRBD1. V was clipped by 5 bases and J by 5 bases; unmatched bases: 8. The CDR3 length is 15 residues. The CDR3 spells CASSPNRDRGTEAFF. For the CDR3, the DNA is TGTGCCAGCAGTCCAAACCGGGACAGGGGAACTGAAGCTTTCTTT.

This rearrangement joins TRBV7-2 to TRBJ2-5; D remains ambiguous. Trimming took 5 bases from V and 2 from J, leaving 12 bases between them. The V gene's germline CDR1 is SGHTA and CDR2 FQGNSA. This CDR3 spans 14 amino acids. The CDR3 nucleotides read TGTGCCAGCAGCCAAGAAGGGCGGCAAGAGACCCAGTACTTC. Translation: CASSQEGRQETQYF.

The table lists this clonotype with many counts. The CDR3 region has the DNA TGTGCCACCAGCAGGGACAGGGGGCAAACTGAAGCTTTCTTT. Translated: CATSRDRGQTEAFF. This rearrangement joins TRBV15 to TRBJ1-1, with 11 positions matching TRBD1. The germline V gene has CDR1 LNHNV and CDR2 YYDKDF (reference sequence). The CDR3 contains 14 residues. The junction had 2 bases not matched to a gene; V was cut back by 3 bases and J by 5 bases.

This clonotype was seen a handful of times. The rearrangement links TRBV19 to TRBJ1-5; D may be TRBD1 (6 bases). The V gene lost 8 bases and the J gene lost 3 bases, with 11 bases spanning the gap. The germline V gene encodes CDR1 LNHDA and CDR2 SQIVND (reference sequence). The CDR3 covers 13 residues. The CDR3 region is CASRRGINQPQHF. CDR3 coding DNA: TGTGCCAGTCGGAGGGGGATCAATCAGCCCCAGCATTTT.

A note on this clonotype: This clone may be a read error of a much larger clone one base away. The DNA for the CDR3 is TGTGCCAGCAGCGTAGATGACTATCGGCCCCAGCATTTT. Residues: CASSVDDYRPQHF. The chain couples TRBV9 to TRBJ1-5, with D hard to call. CDR1 is SGDLS and CDR2 is YYNGEE in the germline V gene. V dropped 0 bases and J dropped 9 bases, with 10 bases sitting between them. This CDR3 contains 13 residues.

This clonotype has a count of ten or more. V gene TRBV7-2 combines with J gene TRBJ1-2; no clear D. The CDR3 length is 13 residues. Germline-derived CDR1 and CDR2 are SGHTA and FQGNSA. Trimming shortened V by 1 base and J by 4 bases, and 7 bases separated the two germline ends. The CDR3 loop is CASSLVHLYGYTF. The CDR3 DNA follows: TGTGCCAGCAGCTTAGTGCACCTCTATGGCTACACCTTC.

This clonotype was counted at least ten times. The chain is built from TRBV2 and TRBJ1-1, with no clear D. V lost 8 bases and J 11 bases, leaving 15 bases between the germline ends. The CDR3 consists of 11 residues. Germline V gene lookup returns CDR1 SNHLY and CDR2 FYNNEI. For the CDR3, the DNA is TGTGCCAGCGGCGGCTCTCCTGCGGCTTTCTTT. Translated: CASGGSPAAFF.

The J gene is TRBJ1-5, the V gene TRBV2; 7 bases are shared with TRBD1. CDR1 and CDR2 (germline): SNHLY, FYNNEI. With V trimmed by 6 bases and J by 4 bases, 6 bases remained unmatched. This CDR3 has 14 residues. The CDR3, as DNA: TGTGCCAGCAGCCAACAGGGGATAAATCAGCCCCAGCATTTT. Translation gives CASSQQGINQPQHF.

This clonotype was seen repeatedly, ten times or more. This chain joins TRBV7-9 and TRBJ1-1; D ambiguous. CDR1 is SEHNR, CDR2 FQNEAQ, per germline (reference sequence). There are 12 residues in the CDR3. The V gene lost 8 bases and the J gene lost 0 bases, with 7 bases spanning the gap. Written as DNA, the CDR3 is TGTGCCAGCGGACCAGTGAACACTGAAGCTTTCTTT. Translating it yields CASGPVNTEAFF.

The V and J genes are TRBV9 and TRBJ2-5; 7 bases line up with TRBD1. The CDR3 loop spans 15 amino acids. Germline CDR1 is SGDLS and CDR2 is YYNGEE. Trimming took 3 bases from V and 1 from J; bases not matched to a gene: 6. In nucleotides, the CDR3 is TGTGCCAGCAGCGCCGGACAGGACTTCCAAGAGACCCAGTACTTC. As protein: CASSAGQDFQETQYF. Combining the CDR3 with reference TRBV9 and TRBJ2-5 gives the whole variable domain DSGVTQTPKHLITATGQRVTLRCSPRSGDLSVYWYQQSLDQGLQFLIQYYNGEERAKGNILERFSAQQFPDLHSELNLSSLELGDSALYFCASSAGQDFQETQYFGPGTRLLVL.

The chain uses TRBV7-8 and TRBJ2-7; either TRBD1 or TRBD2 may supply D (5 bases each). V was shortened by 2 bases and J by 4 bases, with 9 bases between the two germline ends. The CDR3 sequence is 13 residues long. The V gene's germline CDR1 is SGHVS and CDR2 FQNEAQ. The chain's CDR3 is CASSLWDGYEQYF. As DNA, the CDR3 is TGTGCCAGCAGCTTATGGGACGGGTACGAGCAGTACTTC.

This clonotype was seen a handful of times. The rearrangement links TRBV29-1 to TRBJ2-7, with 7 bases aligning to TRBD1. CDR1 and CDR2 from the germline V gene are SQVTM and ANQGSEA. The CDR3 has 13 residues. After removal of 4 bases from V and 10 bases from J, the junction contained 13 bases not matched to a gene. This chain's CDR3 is CSVVTWTGRKQYF. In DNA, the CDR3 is TGCAGCGTTGTGACTTGGACAGGAAGAAAACAGTACTTC.

The DNA of the CDR3 is TGCGCCAGCAGCCCAATATCGACAGGGCGGAAGGATGGCTACACCTTC. It specifies CASSPISTGRKDGYTF. This chain joins TRBV5-1 and TRBJ1-2; 7 positions match TRBD1. J lost 6 bases, V lost 4 bases, and 15 bases had no gene match. The CDR3 consists of 16 residues. Germline CDR1 and CDR2: SGHRS and YFSETQ.

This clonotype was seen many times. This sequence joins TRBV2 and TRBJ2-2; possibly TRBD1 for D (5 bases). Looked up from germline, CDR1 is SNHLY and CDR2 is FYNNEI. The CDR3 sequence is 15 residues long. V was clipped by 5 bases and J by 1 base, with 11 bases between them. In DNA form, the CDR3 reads TGTGCCAGCAGTTACGGACAACTGAACACCGGGGAGCTGTTTTTT. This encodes CASSYGQLNTGELFF.

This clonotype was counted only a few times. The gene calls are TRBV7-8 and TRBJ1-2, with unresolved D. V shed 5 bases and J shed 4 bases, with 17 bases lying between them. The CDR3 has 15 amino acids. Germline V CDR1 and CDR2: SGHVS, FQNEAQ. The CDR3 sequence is CASSATVVSVYGYTF. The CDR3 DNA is TGTGCCAGCAGCGCCACAGTAGTCTCCGTCTATGGCTACACCTTC.

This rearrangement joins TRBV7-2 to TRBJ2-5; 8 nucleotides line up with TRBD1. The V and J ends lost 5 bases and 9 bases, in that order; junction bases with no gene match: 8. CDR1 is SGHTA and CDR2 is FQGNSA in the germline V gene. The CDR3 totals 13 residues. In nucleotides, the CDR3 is TGTGCCAGCAGCCGGACAGGGCGAAAGGCCCAGTACTTC. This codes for CASSRTGRKAQYF. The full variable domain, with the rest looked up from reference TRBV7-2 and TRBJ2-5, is GAGVSQSPSNKVTEKGKDVELRCDPISGHTALYWYRQSLGQGLEFLIYFQGNSAPDKSGLPSDRFSAERTGGSVSTLTIQRTQQEDSAVYLCASSRTGRKAQYFGPGTRLLVL.

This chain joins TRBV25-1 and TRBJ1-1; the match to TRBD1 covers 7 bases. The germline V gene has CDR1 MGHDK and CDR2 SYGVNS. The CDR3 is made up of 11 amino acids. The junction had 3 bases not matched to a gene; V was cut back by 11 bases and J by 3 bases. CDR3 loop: CAQTGHTEAFF. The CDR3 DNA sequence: TGTGCCCAGACAGGGCACACTGAAGCTTTCTTT.

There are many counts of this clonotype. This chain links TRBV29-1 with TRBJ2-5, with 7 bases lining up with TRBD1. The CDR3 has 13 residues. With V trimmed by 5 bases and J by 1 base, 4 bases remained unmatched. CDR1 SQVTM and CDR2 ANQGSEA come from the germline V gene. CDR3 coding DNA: TGCAGCGTTTTGACAGGGACCCAAGAGACCCAGTACTTC. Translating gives CSVLTGTQETQYF.

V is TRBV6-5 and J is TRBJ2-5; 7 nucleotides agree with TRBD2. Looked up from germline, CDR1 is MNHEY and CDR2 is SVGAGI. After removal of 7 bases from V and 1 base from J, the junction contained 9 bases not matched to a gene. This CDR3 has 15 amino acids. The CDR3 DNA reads TGTGCCAGCAAAACACCTCGGACTAGCCAAGAGACCCAGTACTTC. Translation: CASKTPRTSQETQYF.

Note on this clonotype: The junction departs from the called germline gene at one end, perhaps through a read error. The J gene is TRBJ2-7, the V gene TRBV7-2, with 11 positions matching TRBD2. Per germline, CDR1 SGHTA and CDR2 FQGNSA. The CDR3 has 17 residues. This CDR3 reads CASSSGTSGTFSYEQYF. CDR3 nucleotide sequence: TGCGCCAGCAGCTCCGGGACTAGCGGAACTTTCTCCTACGAGCAGTACTTC.

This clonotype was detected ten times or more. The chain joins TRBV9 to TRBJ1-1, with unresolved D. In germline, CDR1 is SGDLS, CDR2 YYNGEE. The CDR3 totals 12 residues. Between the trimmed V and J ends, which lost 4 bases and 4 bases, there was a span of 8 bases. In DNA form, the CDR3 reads TGTGCCAGCAGCCCTGGACCCACTGAAGCTTTCTTT. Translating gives CASSPGPTEAFF.

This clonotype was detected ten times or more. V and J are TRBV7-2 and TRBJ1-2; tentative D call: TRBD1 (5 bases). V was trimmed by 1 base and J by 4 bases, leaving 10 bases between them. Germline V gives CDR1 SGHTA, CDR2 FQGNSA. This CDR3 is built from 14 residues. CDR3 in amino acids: CASSLGTTSYGYTF. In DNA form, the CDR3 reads TGTGCCAGCAGCTTAGGGACAACCAGCTATGGCTACACCTTC.